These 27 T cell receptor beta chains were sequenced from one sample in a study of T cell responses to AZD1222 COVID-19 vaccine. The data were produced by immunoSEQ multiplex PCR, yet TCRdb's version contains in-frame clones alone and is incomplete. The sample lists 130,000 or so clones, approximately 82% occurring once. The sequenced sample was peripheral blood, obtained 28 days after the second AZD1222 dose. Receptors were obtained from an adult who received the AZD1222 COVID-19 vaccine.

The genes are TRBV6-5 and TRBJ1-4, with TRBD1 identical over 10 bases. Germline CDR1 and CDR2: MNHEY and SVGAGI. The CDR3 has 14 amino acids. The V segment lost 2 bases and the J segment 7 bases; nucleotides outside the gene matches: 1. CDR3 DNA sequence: TGTGCCAGCAGTTACCGGACAGGGGGTGAAAAACTGTTTTTT. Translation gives CASSYRTGGEKLFF.

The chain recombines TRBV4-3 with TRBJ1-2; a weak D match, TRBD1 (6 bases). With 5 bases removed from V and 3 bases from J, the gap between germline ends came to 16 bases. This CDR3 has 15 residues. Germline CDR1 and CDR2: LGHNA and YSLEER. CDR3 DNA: TGCGCCAGCAGCGACCGGGACATTGGACACTATGGCTACACCTTC. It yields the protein CASSDRDIGHYGYTF.

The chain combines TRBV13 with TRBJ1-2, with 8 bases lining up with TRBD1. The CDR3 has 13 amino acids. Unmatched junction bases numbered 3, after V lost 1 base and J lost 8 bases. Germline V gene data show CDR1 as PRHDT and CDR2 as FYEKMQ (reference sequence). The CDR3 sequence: CASSLEQGAGYTF. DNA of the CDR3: TGTGCCAGCAGCTTAGAGCAGGGGGCAGGCTACACCTTC.

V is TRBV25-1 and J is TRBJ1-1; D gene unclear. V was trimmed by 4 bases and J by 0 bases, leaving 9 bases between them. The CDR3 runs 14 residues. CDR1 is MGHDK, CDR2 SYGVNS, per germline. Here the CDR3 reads CASSVEEMNTEAFF. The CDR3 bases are TGTGCCAGCAGTGTGGAAGAGATGAACACTGAAGCTTTCTTT.

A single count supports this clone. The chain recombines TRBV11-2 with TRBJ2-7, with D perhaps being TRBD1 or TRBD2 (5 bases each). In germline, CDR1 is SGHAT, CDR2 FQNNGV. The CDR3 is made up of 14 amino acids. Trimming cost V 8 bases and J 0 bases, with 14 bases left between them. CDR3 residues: CASAPGQLSYEQYF. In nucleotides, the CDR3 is TGTGCCAGCGCCCCGGGGCAGCTCTCCTACGAGCAGTACTTC.

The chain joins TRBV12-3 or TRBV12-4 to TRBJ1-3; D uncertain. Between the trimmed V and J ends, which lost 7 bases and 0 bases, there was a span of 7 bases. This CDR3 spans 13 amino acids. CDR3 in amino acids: CASTRSSGNTIYF. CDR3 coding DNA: TGTGCCAGCACTCGATCCTCTGGAAACACCATATATTTT.

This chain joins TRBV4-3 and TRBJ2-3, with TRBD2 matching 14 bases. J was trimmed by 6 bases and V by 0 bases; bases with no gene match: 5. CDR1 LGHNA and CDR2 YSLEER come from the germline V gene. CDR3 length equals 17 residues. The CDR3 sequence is CASSQDRTSGGRDTQYF. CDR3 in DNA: TGCGCCAGCAGCCAAGATAGGACTAGCGGGGGGCGGGATACGCAGTATTTT.

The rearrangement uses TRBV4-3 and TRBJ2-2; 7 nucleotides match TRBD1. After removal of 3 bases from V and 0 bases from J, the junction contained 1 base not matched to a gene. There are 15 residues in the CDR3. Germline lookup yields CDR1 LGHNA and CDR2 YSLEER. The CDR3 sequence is CASSHGTANTGELFF. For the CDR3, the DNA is TGCGCCAGCAGCCACGGGACAGCGAACACCGGGGAGCTGTTTTTT.

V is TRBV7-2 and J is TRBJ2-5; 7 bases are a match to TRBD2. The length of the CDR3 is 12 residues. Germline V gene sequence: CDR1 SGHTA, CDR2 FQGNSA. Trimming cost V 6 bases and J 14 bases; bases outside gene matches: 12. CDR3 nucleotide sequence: TGTGCCAGCAGGGATTTGGGGGGGACGACCTACTTC. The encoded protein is CASRDLGGTTYF.

The DNA of the CDR3 is TGTGCCAGCTCAAATTTTGGGACAGGGACCCTATCCTACGAGCAGTACTTC. Translation: CASSNFGTGTLSYEQYF. This rearrangement joins TRBV13 to TRBJ2-7, with 9 bases lining up with TRBD1. The CDR3 totals 17 residues. V shed 8 bases, J shed 1 base, and the junction held 15 bases outside the gene matches. Germline V lookup: CDR1 PRHDT, CDR2 FYEKMQ (reference sequence).

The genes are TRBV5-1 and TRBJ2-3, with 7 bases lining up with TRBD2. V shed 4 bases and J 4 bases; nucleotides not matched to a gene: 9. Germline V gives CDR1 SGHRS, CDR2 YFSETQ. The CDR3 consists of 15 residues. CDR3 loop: CASSPVGGSADTQYF. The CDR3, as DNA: TGCGCCAGCAGCCCGGTGGGGGGGTCCGCAGATACGCAGTATTTT.

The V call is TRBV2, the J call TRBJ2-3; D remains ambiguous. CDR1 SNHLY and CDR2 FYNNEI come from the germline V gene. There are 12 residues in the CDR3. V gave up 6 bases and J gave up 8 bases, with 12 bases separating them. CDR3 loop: CASSPGPATQYF. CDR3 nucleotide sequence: TGTGCCAGCAGCCCCGGACCGGCTACGCAGTATTTT.

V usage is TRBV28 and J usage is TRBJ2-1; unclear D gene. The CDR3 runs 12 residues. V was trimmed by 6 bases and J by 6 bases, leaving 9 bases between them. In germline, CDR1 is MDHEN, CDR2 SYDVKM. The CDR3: CASSQKSNEQFF. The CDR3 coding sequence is TGTGCCAGCAGCCAAAAGTCCAATGAGCAGTTCTTC.

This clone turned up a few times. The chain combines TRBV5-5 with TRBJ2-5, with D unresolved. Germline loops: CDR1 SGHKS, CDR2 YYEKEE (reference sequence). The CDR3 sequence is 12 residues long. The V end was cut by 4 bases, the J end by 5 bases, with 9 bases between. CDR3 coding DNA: TGTGCCAGCAGCCCCGAAGGGGAGACCCAGTACTTC. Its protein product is CASSPEGETQYF.

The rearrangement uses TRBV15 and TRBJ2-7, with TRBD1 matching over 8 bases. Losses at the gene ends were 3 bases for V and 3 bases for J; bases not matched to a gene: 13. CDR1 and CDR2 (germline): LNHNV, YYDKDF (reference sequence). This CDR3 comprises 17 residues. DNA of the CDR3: TGTGCCACCAGCAGCGATTCAGGACAGGGAGCCCTCTACGAGCAGTACTTC. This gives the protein CATSSDSGQGALYEQYF. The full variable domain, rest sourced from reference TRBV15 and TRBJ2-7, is DAMVIQNPRYQVTQFGKPVTLSCSQTLNHNVMYWYQQKSSQAPKLLFHYYDKDFNNEADTPDNFQSRRPNTSFCFLDIRSPGLGDTAMYLCATSSDSGQGALYEQYFGPGTRLTVT.

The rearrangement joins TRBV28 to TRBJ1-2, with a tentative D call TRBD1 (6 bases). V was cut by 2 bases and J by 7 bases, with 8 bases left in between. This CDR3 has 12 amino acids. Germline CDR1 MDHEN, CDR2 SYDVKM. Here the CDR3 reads CASSLTGFGYTF. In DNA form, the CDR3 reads TGTGCCAGCAGTTTAACAGGGTTTGGCTACACCTTC.

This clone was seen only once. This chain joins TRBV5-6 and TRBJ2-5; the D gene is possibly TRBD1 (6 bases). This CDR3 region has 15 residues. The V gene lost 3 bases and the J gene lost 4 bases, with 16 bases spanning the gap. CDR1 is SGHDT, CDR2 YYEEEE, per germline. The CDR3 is CASSSTGYAGETQYF. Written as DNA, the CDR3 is TGTGCCAGCAGCTCCACAGGGTACGCCGGAGAGACCCAGTACTTC.

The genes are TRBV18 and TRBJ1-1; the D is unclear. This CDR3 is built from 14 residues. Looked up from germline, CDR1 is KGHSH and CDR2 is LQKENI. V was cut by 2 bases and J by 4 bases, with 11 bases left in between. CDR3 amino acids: CASSPWQDITEAFF. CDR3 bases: TGTGCCAGCTCACCATGGCAGGATATCACTGAAGCTTTCTTT.

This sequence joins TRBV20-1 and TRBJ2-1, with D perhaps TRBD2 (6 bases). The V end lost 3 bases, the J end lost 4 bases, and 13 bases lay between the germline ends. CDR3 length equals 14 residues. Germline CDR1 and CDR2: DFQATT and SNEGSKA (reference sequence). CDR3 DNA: TGCAGTGCTAGTCTGTCAGGGACTTACAATGAGCAGTTCTTC. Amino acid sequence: CSASLSGTYNEQFF.

The CDR3 region has the DNA TGTGCCAGCAGCTGGGACGAAAGGTCTGGCTACACCTTC. Its translation is CASSWDERSGYTF. The rearrangement joins TRBV7-2 to TRBJ1-2; TRBD1 is a possible D gene (5 bases). Germline CDR1 SGHTA, CDR2 FQGNSA. V was clipped by 4 bases and J by 7 bases, with 13 bases between them. This CDR3 comprises 13 residues. Combining the CDR3 with reference TRBV7-2 and TRBJ1-2 gives the whole variable domain GAGVSQSPSNKVTEKGKDVELRCDPISGHTALYWYRQSLGQGLEFLIYFQGNSAPDKSGLPSDRFSAERTGGSVSTLTIQRTQQEDSAVYLCASSWDERSGYTFGSGTRLTVV.

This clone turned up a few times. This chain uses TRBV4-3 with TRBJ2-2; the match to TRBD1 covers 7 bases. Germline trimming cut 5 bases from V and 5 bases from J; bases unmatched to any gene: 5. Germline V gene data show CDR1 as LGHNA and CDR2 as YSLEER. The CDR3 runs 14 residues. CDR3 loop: CASSKGAGTGELFF. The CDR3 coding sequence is TGCGCCAGCAGCAAGGGGGCGGGTACCGGGGAGCTGTTTTTT.

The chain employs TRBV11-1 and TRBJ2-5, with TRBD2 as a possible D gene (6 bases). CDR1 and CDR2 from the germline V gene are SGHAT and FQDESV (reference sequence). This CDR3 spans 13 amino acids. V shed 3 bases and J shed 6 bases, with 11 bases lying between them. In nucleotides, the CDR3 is TGTGCCAGCAGCTTGGGGGAGGATCAGACCCAGTACTTC. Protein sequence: CASSLGEDQTQYF.

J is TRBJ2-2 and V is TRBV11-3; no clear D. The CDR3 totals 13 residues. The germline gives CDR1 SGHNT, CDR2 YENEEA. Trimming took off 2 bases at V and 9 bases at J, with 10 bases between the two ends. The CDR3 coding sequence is TGTGCCAGCAGCTTAATGGGTAGGCGGGAGCTGTTTTTT. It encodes CASSLMGRRELFF.

The CDR3 region has the DNA TGTGCCACCAGTGACCCTCACAGGAGGGGGGCCAACGTCCTGACTTTC. Amino acids: CATSDPHRRGANVLTF. The chain couples TRBV24-1 to TRBJ2-6; D is tentatively TRBD1 or TRBD2 (5 bases each). From germline, CDR1 is KGHDR and CDR2 SFDVKD. Trimming pared 4 bases from V and 4 bases from J, leaving 13 bases between. The CDR3 covers 16 residues.

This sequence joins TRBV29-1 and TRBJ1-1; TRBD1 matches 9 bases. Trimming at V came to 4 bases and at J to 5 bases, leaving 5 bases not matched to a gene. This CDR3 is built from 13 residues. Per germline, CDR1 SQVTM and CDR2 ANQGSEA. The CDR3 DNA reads TGCAGCGTTGTGGGGGACAGGGAAACTGAAGCTTTCTTT. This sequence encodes CSVVGDRETEAFF. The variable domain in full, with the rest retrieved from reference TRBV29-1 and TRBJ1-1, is SAVISQKPSRDICQRGTSLTIQCQVDSQVTMMFWYRQQPGQSLTLIATANQGSEATYESGFVIDKFPISRPNLTFSTLTVSNMSPEDSSIYLCSVVGDRETEAFFGQGTRLTVV.

CDR3 in DNA: TGTGCCAGCAGCGGAACAGGGGACACTGAAGCTTTCTTT. Amino acids: CASSGTGDTEAFF. The chain is built from TRBV12-3 or TRBV12-4 and TRBJ1-1, with 7 bases matching TRBD1. V gave up 6 bases and J gave up 3 bases; unmatched junction bases: 4. The length of the CDR3 is 13 residues.

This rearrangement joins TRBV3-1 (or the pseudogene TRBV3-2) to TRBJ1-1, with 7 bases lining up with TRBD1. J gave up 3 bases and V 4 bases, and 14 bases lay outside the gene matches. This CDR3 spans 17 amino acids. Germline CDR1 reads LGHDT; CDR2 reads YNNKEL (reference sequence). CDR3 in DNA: TGTGCCAGCAGCCGAAGATATCACCCGGGACAGTACACTGAAGCTTTCTTT. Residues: CASSRRYHPGQYTEAFF.